These 4 T cell receptor beta chains share one sample of origin, sequenced in a study of identical twins. In TCRdb, the 5' RACE reads were re-called with MiXCR into one record per CDR3 protein. The sample has 1.5 million to 2 million distinct CDR3 sequences, less than 35% seen once. Input material: cord blood. The origin of the receptors is a newborn girl in good health.

This clonotype was picked up a small number of times. V is TRBV4-2 and J is TRBJ2-7, with 8 bases aligning to TRBD2. V shed 4 bases, J shed 3 bases, and the junction held 11 bases outside the gene matches. Germline V gives CDR1 LGHNA, CDR2 YNFKEQ. The CDR3 loop spans 16 amino acids. The CDR3 sequence: CASSRALAGSLYEQYF. The CDR3 DNA reads TGTGCCAGCAGCCGAGCCCTAGCGGGTAGCCTCTACGAGCAGTACTTC.

This clonotype was found many times. The genes are TRBV4-2 and TRBJ2-4, with TRBD1 matching 7 bases. V gave up 0 bases and J gave up 1 base; unmatched junction bases: 0. The CDR3 has 15 residues. Germline CDR1 LGHNA, CDR2 YNFKEQ. This chain's CDR3 is CASSQEQGAKNIQYF. The DNA of the CDR3 is TGTGCCAGCAGCCAAGAACAGGGGGCCAAAAACATTCAGTACTTC.

V and J are TRBV5-1 and TRBJ2-5; 11 positions agree with TRBD2. The CDR3 has 15 amino acids. The junction had 2 bases not matched to a gene; V was cut back by 2 bases and J by 2 bases. The germline V gene has CDR1 SGHRS and CDR2 YFSETQ. As DNA, the CDR3 is TGCGCCAGCAGCTTCGGGACTAGCGGTCAAGAGACCCAGTACTTC. Amino acid sequence: CASSFGTSGQETQYF.

The chain recombines TRBV2 with TRBJ2-1, with unresolved D. The CDR3 totals 10 residues. Trimming left V 5 bases short and J 10 bases short, with 6 bases between. Germline V gene lookup returns CDR1 SNHLY and CDR2 FYNNEI. CDR3 protein: CASSSPEQFF. The CDR3 bases are TGTGCCAGCAGTTCCCCAGAGCAGTTCTTC.